The clone carrying this T cell receptor beta chain occurred once. What it binds is unknown. Found in a library prepared for alpha chains, this beta chain is an off-target read, and its abundance has little meaning. In the library, each TCR cDNA molecule bore its own unique molecular identifier. TCRdb re-called the 5' RACE reads with MiXCR, one entry per CDR3 protein. The top ten clones hold roughly an eighth of a sample with over 8,500 distinct CDR3 sequences, approximately 15% of them seen once. Time point of the sample: sample taken at primary tumor resection. The cohort: over 70 early-stage, untreated non-small cell lung cancer patients. Unsorted whole RNA of tumor, nontumor lung or frozen PBMC was sequenced. This specimen belongs to a study of spatial heterogeneity in lung cancer. Points from the study as a whole: Counts that tracked tumor mutation counts were those of expanded intratumoral alpha and beta TCRs.

The CDR3 sequence is 16 residues long. Germline CDR1 reads SNHLY; CDR2 reads FYNNEI. V trimming: 4 bases; J trimming: 5 bases; junction bases outside the gene matches: 7. This receptor was identified in a male donor with early-stage non-small cell lung cancer. The chain is built from TRBV2 and TRBJ2-3; the match to TRBD2 covers 12 bases. Sample: lung tumor tissue, taken at surgery. The CDR3 DNA follows: TGTGCCAGCAGTGGGACTAGCGGGGCCGCGATAGATACGCAGTATTTT. This encodes CASSGTSGAAIDTQYF.